Each of the 17 T cell receptor beta chains below was sequenced from the same sample in a study of regulatory T cells in long-lasting Graves disease. Arm-PCR of CDR3 regions and iRepertoire HTBI primers were the basis on which TCR beta libraries were built. In TCRdb, the multiplex PCR reads were re-called with MiXCR into one record per CDR3 protein. This sample has roughly 500,000 distinct CDR3 sequences, with 22% found just once. Described time point: persistent/refractory GD, antithyroid drugs over 5 years with positive TRAb. Researchers made the TCR library from RNA that was extracted from PBMCs. The source material was peripheral blood mononuclear cells (PBMCs), sampled when the disease was refractory, from a patient treated with antithyroid drugs. The receptor source for this set is a female donor with Graves disease.

Ten or more counts support this clonotype. This chain uses TRBV28 with TRBJ2-2, with 7 bases that match TRBD1. From germline, CDR1 is MDHEN and CDR2 SYDVKM. Trimming at V came to 10 bases and at J to 1 base, leaving 6 bases not matched to a gene. This CDR3 has 14 amino acids. Here the CDR3 DNA reads TGTGCCACCCTGGGACAGATGAACACCGGGGAGCTGTTTTTT. Translated, it gives CATLGQMNTGELFF. Variable domain in full (rest from reference TRBV28 and TRBJ2-2): DVKVTQSSRYLVKRTGEKVFLECVQDMDHENMFWYRQDPGLGLRLIYFSYDVKMKEKGDIPEGYSVSREKKERFSLILESASTNQTSMYLCATLGQMNTGELFFGEGSRLTVL.

This clonotype was recorded many times. J is TRBJ1-2 and V is TRBV6-5; D is uncertain. This CDR3 spans 13 amino acids. CDR1 is MNHEY, CDR2 SVGAGI, per germline. Trimming took 0 bases from V and 5 from J, leaving 7 bases between them. The CDR3 DNA reads as TGTGCCAGCAGTTACTCGAGGGCTTATGGCTACACCTTC. Translated, it gives CASSYSRAYGYTF.

This clonotype was recorded a few times. The chain links TRBV3-1 to TRBJ2-3; the D is unclear. The CDR3 is 13 amino acids. Per germline, CDR1 LGHDT and CDR2 YNNKEL (reference sequence). Trimming removed 6 bases from V and 4 bases from J, with 11 bases in between. The CDR3 protein is CASSFGGPDTQYF. CDR3 DNA sequence: TGTGCCAGCAGTTTCGGCGGCCCAGATACGCAGTATTTT.

The rearrangement links TRBV6-2 or TRBV6-3 to TRBJ2-1, with 16 positions matching TRBD2. Germline V CDR1 and CDR2: MNHEY, SVGEGT. The junction had 13 bases not matched to a gene; V was cut back by 5 bases and J by 9 bases. The CDR3 runs 18 residues. The CDR3 region is CASSELIGTSGGVTEQFF. DNA of the CDR3: TGTGCCAGCAGTGAGCTTATTGGGACTAGCGGGGGGGTCACTGAGCAGTTCTTC.

V gene TRBV2 combines with J gene TRBJ2-7, with 7 bases that match TRBD1. Germline-derived CDR1 and CDR2 are SNHLY and FYNNEI. V was clipped by 6 bases and J by 4 bases; unmatched bases: 3. The CDR3 covers 12 residues. DNA for the CDR3: TGTGCCAGCAGAAAACAGGGGTACGAGCAGTACTTC. It codes for CASRKQGYEQYF.

This clonotype came up many times. J is TRBJ2-7 and V is TRBV29-1; the D gene is possibly TRBD1 (6 bases). V was clipped by 7 bases and J by 0 bases, with 7 bases between them. Looked up from germline, CDR1 is SQVTM and CDR2 is ANQGSEA. This CDR3 is 11 amino acids long. DNA for the CDR3: TGCAGCGGGACAGTCTCCTACGAGCAGTACTTC. The encoded protein is CSGTVSYEQYF.

This clonotype was seen many times. This rearrangement joins TRBV2 to TRBJ1-1; D might be TRBD1 (5 bases). This CDR3 has 13 residues. In germline, CDR1 is SNHLY, CDR2 FYNNEI. Trimming pared 4 bases from V and 5 bases from J, leaving 11 bases between. The CDR3 DNA reads TGTGCCAGCAGTGCGCAGGGTGGGACTGAAGCTTTCTTT. Residues: CASSAQGGTEAFF.

Many counts were recorded for this clonotype. The J gene is TRBJ1-5, the V gene TRBV11-2; no clear D. Trimming cost V 5 bases and J 6 bases, with 11 bases left between them. CDR3 size: 13 residues. Germline CDR1 and CDR2: SGHAT and FQNNGV. CDR3 loop: CASSPGEGQPQHF. CDR3 bases: TGTGCCAGCAGCCCCGGGGAGGGTCAGCCCCAGCATTTT.

This clonotype turned up a few times. V gene TRBV27 combines with J gene TRBJ1-2, with 10 bases that match TRBD1. CDR1 is MNHEY and CDR2 is SMNVEV in the germline V gene (reference sequence). The CDR3 loop spans 15 amino acids. The trim removed 6 bases at V and 6 bases at J, leaving 10 bases unmatched. CDR3: CASRPTSGTGDGYTF. In DNA form, the CDR3 reads TGTGCCAGCAGACCTACTTCCGGGACAGGGGATGGCTACACCTTC.

This clonotype was recorded a few times. This chain connects TRBV7-9 to TRBJ1-1; D gene unclear. The germline CDR1 and CDR2 sequences are SEHNR and FQNEAQ (reference sequence). The CDR3 length is 14 residues. The V and J ends lost 0 bases and 1 base respectively, with 6 bases between them. The CDR3: CASSLAISNTEAFF. CDR3 bases: TGTGCCAGCAGCTTAGCCATTTCGAACACTGAAGCTTTCTTT.

The CDR3 is CASSSRTGGDEQYF. The DNA for the CDR3 is TGTGCCAGCAGCTCGAGGACGGGGGGTGACGAGCAGTACTTC. The chain is built from TRBV9 and TRBJ2-7; 7 bases match TRBD2. Trimming removed 4 bases from V and 5 bases from J; junction bases left unmatched: 9. The CDR3 has 14 amino acids. Germline assignment: CDR1 SGDLS and CDR2 YYNGEE.

This clonotype was counted between two and nine times. V and J are TRBV7-2 and TRBJ2-7; the D gene could be TRBD1 or TRBD2 (5 bases each). Germline loops: CDR1 SGHTA, CDR2 FQGNSA. Deletions cut 1 base from V and 7 bases from J, with 26 bases between. The CDR3 is 18 residues long. The CDR3 spells CASSLDAVGDLGKEEQYF. For the CDR3, the DNA is TGTGCCAGCAGCTTAGATGCGGTGGGGGACCTCGGGAAGGAAGAGCAGTACTTC.

This clonotype occurred many times. The DNA for the CDR3 is TGTGCCAGCAGCGTTGGGGTGAACACTGAAGCTTTCTTT. Translating gives CASSVGVNTEAFF. V gene TRBV6-1 combines with J gene TRBJ1-1; D remains unclear. The V gene lost 6 bases and the J gene lost 0 bases, with 8 bases spanning the gap. The germline CDR1 and CDR2 sequences are MNHNS and SASEGT. This CDR3 contains 13 residues.

In its sample, this clonotype was seen many times. The chain recombines TRBV6-1 with TRBJ1-2; D might be TRBD1 (5 bases). V shed 7 bases and J shed 4 bases, with 19 bases lying between them. Germline loops: CDR1 MNHNS, CDR2 SASEGT. The CDR3 is made up of 15 amino acids. The CDR3 spells CASTTRGDYGYGYTF. The CDR3 DNA is TGTGCCAGCACCACCCGGGGGGACTACGGCTATGGCTACACCTTC.

This clonotype has a count of ten or more. The chain couples TRBV6-1 to TRBJ1-1; 7 bases agree with TRBD1. V lost 5 bases to trimming and J lost 11 bases; unmatched junction nucleotides: 8. CDR3 size: 12 residues. Germline V gives CDR1 MNHNS, CDR2 SASEGT. As DNA, the CDR3 is TGTGCCAGCAGTCCACAGGGGAATGTGGCTTTCTTT. Amino acids: CASSPQGNVAFF.

This clonotype was picked up a small number of times. This sequence joins TRBV10-3 and TRBJ1-2; D remains unclear. The V and J ends lost 2 bases and 3 bases respectively, with 16 bases between them. CDR1 and CDR2 (germline): ENHRY, SYGVKD. CDR3 length equals 16 residues. CDR3 in amino acids: CAISERSDAGDYGYTF. For the CDR3, the DNA is TGTGCCATCAGTGAGCGGTCTGACGCGGGAGACTATGGCTACACCTTC.

The table lists this clonotype with many counts. The chain joins TRBV5-1 to TRBJ1-1; D perhaps matches TRBD1 (5 bases). In germline, CDR1 is SGHRS, CDR2 YFSETQ. With 0 bases removed from V and 11 bases from J, the gap between germline ends came to 17 bases. CDR3 size: 14 residues. The CDR3 nucleotides are TGCGCCAGCAGCTTGGTTGATCCAGGGTACGGGGCTTTCTTT. This sequence encodes CASSLVDPGYGAFF.